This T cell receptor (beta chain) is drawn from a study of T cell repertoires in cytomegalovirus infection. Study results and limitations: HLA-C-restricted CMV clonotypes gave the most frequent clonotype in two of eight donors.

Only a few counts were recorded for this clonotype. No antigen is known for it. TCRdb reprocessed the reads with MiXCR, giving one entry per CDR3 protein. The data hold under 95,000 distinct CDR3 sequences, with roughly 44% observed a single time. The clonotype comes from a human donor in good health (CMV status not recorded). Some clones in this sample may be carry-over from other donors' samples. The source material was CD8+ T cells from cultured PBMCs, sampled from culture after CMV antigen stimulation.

CDR3 region: CASSFSSGANVLTF. The CDR3 nucleotides read TGTGCCAGCAGTTTTTCCTCTGGGGCCAACGTCCTGACTTTC. V and J are TRBV27 and TRBJ2-6; D remains unclear. Trimming took 3 bases from V and 0 from J, leaving 3 bases between them. The germline gives CDR1 MNHEY, CDR2 SMNVEV (reference sequence). This CDR3 comprises 14 residues.